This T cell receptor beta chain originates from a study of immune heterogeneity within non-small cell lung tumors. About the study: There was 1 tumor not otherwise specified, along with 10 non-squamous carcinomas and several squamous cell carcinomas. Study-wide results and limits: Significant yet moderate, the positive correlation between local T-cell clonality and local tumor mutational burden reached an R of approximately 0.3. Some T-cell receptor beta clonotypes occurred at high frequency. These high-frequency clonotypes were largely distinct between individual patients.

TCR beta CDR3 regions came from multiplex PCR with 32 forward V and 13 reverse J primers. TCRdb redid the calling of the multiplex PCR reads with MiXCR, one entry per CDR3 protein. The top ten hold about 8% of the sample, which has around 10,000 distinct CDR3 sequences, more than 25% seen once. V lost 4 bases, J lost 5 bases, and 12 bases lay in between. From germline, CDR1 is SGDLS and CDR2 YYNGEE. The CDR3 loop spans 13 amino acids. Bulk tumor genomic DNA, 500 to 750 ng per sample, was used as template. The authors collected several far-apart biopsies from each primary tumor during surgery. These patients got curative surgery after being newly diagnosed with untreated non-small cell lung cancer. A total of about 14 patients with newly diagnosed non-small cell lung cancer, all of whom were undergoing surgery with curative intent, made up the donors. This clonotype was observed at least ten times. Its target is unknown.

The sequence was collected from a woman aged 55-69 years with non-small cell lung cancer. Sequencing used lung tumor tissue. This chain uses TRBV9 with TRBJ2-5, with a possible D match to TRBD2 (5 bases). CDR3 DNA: TGTGCCAGCAGCCTTGGAGGTCGGGAGACCCAGTACTTC. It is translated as CASSLGGRETQYF.